The 11 T cell receptor beta chains below come from one sample, sequenced in a study of brain T cells in children with intractable seizures. TCRdb's copy holds only in-frame clones and misses some; the assay was immunoSEQ multiplex PCR. Of 50,000 to 75,000 clones listed, about 96% are singletons. The material was peripheral blood, obtained at surgery. These TCRs come from a boy in the first two years of life with focal cortical dysplasia and intractable seizures.

This chain uses TRBV6-5 with TRBJ2-1; TRBD2 agrees at 8 bases. V trimming: 3 bases; J trimming: 8 bases; junction bases outside the gene matches: 3. The CDR3 length is 13 residues. Germline CDR1 reads MNHEY; CDR2 reads SVGAGI. CDR3 sequence reads: CASSYGRGDEQFF. The CDR3 coding sequence is TGTGCCAGCAGTTATGGGCGGGGGGATGAGCAGTTCTTC.

The gene calls are TRBV6-5 and TRBJ2-3; D may be TRBD2 (5 bases). V was trimmed by 5 bases and J by 0 bases, leaving 12 bases between them. The CDR3 runs 15 residues. CDR1 and CDR2 (germline): MNHEY, SVGAGI. DNA of the CDR3: TGTGCCAGCAGTCGCGCTTGGGAGAGCACAGATACGCAGTATTTT. Its protein is CASSRAWESTDTQYF.

CDR3 protein: CASTRHGTVRNSPLHF. CDR3 DNA sequence: TGTGCCAGCACCCGTCACGGGACAGTCCGCAATTCACCCCTCCACTTT. The rearrangement joins TRBV27 to TRBJ1-6, with TRBD1 matching over 7 bases. Trimming took 7 bases from V and 7 from J; bases not matched to a gene: 13. Germline CDR1 and CDR2: MNHEY and SMNVEV (reference sequence). There are 16 residues in the CDR3.

The chain combines TRBV11-3 with TRBJ2-1, with 10 nucleotides matching TRBD1. Germline trimming cut 1 base from V and 5 bases from J; bases unmatched to any gene: 11. Per germline, CDR1 SGHNT and CDR2 YENEEA. This CDR3 region has 18 residues. CDR3 DNA sequence: TGTGCCAGCAGCTTAGCGACCTTGACAGGGGGCCCCCACAATGAGCAGTTCTTC. Encoded protein: CASSLATLTGGPHNEQFF.

The chain has TRBV11-2 and TRBJ1-2, with no clear D. The CDR3 runs 17 residues. V lost 1 base, J lost 4 bases, and 19 bases lay in between. The germline gives CDR1 SGHAT, CDR2 FQNNGV. This CDR3 reads CASSLAPPGDSSYGYTF. The CDR3 DNA reads as TGTGCCAGCAGCTTAGCCCCCCCTGGGGATTCCTCCTATGGCTACACCTTC.

This clone occurred once. The chain carries TRBV29-1 and TRBJ1-2, with 12 bases that match TRBD1. This CDR3 is 16 amino acids long. J gave up 3 bases and V 3 bases, and 8 bases lay outside the gene matches. Germline-derived CDR1 and CDR2 are SQVTM and ANQGSEA. CDR3 nucleotides: TGCAGCGTTGATAGTGTGGGACAGGGGGCCTACTATGGCTACACCTTC. This codes for CSVDSVGQGAYYGYTF.

This chain uses TRBV3-1 (or the pseudogene TRBV3-2) with TRBJ2-5; TRBD2 matches 7 bases. V trimming: 2 bases; J trimming: 5 bases; junction bases outside the gene matches: 11. Per germline, CDR1 LGHDT and CDR2 YNNKEL (reference sequence). The CDR3 is 16 residues long. The CDR3 sequence: CASSQSAGSAGETQYF. The CDR3 DNA reads as TGTGCCAGCAGCCAATCAGCGGGGTCGGCGGGGGAGACCCAGTACTTC.

The CDR3 DNA reads as TGTGCCAGCAGTTACGTCTGGTCCAGGGTGAATGAGCAGTTCTTC. This codes for CASSYVWSRVNEQFF. V and J are TRBV6-5 and TRBJ2-1, with a tentative D call TRBD1 (5 bases). Deletions cut 2 bases from V and 7 bases from J, with 15 bases between. Germline CDR1 and CDR2: MNHEY and SVGAGI. There are 15 residues in the CDR3.

V usage is TRBV7-3 and J usage is TRBJ2-2; the match to TRBD1 covers 7 bases. Germline trimming cut 1 base from V and 1 base from J; bases unmatched to any gene: 9. The germline V gene encodes CDR1 SGHTA and CDR2 FQGTGA. The length of the CDR3 is 18 residues. The CDR3 DNA reads as TGTGCCAGCAGCTTAAGAGGGGACGGGACAGAGAACACCGGGGAGCTGTTTTTT. Residues: CASSLRGDGTENTGELFF. Looking up the rest from reference TRBV7-3 and TRBJ2-2 gives the full variable domain: GAGVSQTPSNKVTEKGKYVELRCDPISGHTALYWYRQSLGQGPEFLIYFQGTGAADDSGLPNDRFFAVRPEGSVSTLKIQRTERGDSAVYLCASSLRGDGTENTGELFFGEGSRLTVL.

V usage is TRBV11-2 and J usage is TRBJ2-3; 13 nucleotides line up with TRBD2. CDR1 is SGHAT and CDR2 is FQNNGV in the germline V gene. The trim removed 1 base at V and 3 bases at J, leaving 7 bases unmatched. This CDR3 spans 18 amino acids. The CDR3 loop reads CASSLASTTSGGTDTQYF. CDR3 coding DNA: TGTGCCAGCAGCTTAGCCTCTACGACTAGCGGGGGGACAGATACGCAGTATTTT. Looking up the rest from reference TRBV11-2 and TRBJ2-3 gives the full variable domain: EAGVAQSPRYKIIEKRQSVAFWCNPISGHATLYWYQQILGQGPKLLIQFQNNGVVDDSQLPKDRFSAERLKGVDSTLKIQPAKLEDSAVYLCASSLASTTSGGTDTQYFGPGTRLTVL.

The J gene is TRBJ2-1, the V gene TRBV6-5; possibly TRBD2 for D (5 bases). The germline V and J ends were trimmed by 0 bases and 7 bases, with 13 bases remaining between them. Germline V gene lookup returns CDR1 MNHEY and CDR2 SVGAGI. CDR3 length: 15 residues. This chain's CDR3 is CASSYSSNRGNEQFF. The CDR3 region has the DNA TGTGCCAGCAGTTACTCCTCGAATCGAGGGAATGAGCAGTTCTTC.